This entry describes one TCR beta chain. What it binds is not known. The data were produced by immunoSEQ multiplex PCR, yet TCRdb's version contains in-frame clones alone and is incomplete. The repertoire has tens of thousands of clones, about 74% of them found once; the top ten carry 4.5% to 5.5%. The data originate from a study of vaccination effects on CD4 cells after COVID-19. Study at large: The median interval between the second dose and post-vaccine sampling was 72 days. Cultures used a few million PBMC per well, about 10 IU/ml IL-2 and around 9.5 ug/ml peptides.

Subsequent to 10 days of culture, CD4+ T cells were isolated. A positive SARS-CoV-2 PCR test fell between March and December 2020. Participants received two doses of either the BNT162b2 or mRNA-1273 vaccine. Each culture had half its medium swapped for IL-2 medium on days 3 and 7. Study-wide findings and caveats: Most post-vaccine spike-reactive clones in convalescents were new, not infection-derived.

Germline loops: CDR1 MRHNA, CDR2 SNTAGT. The CDR3 loop spans 13 amino acids. Trimming stripped 3 bases from V and 7 bases from J, with 10 bases between. This chain uses TRBV6-4 with TRBJ2-1; D is undetermined. The sample was CD4+ T cells from PBMCs cultured without peptide, taken after COVID-19 vaccination. The receptor was isolated from a human donor who had a prior SARS-CoV-2 infection. The CDR3 DNA reads TGTGCCAGCAGTGAATCGGCGGAGAATGAGCAGTTCTTC. Translating gives CASSESAENEQFF.